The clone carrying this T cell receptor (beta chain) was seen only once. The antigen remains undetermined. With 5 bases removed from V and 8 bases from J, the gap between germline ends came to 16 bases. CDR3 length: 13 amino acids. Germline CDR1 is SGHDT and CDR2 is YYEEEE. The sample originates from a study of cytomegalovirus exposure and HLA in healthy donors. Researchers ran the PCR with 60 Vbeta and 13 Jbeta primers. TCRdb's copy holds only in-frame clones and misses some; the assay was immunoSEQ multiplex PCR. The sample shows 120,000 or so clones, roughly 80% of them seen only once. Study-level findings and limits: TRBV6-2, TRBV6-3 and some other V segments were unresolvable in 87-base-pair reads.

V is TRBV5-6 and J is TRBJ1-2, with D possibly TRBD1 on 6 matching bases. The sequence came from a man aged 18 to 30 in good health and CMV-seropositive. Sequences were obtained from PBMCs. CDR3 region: CASRSGGGKGYTF. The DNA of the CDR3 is TGTGCCAGCAGGTCCGGGGGGGGCAAAGGCTACACCTTC.